The rows below give T cell receptor beta chains drawn from one sample of a study of cytomegalovirus exposure and HLA in healthy donors. Repertoires were generated with immunoSEQ multiplex PCR, while TCRdb's copy carries only in-frame clones and drops some. Among approximately 100,000 clones, approximately 75% were seen once, and the ten largest hold around 1.9%. The sequencing input was PBMCs. These TCRs come from a woman between 35 and 50 years old in good health and CMV-seronegative. Each CDR3 is given with its conserved first and last residue.

TRBV25-1	TRBJ2-2	CASSVTIPGVHRGAVF
TRBV2	TRBJ1-1	CASRGLLTAFF
TRBV9	TRBJ1-4	CASSAQGQGYEKLFF
TRBV27	TRBJ2-3	CASSLKGAGTDTQYF
TRBV7-2	TRBJ1-4	CASSLGQGPHEKLFF
TRBV18	-	CASSPLAPSYEQYF
TRBV30	TRBJ2-2	CAWSLSRAGELFF
TRBV7-7	TRBJ2-3	CASSLTSVNTDTQYF
TRBV5-1	TRBJ1-4	CASSATPGSQNEKLFF
TRBV29-1	TRBJ2-7	CSVEGQESSYEQYF
TRBV29-1	TRBJ2-2	CSVVRANTGELFF
TRBV7-9	TRBJ2-3	CASSLEGTDTQYF
TRBV18	TRBJ1-1	CASSTDRNTEAFF
TRBV20-1	TRBJ2-7	CSANEQYF
TRBV6-5	TRBJ1-6	CASRHDIDDNSPLHF
TRBV9	TRBJ2-3	CASSLTEGTDTQYF
TRBV6-1	TRBJ2-3	CASSETLAGGTDTQYF
TRBV7-2	TRBJ1-1	CASSLGGGAREAFF
TRBV19	TRBJ1-2	CASHMGTGDYGYTF
TRBV9	TRBJ2-2	CASSVVGGVSTGELFF
TRBV29-1	TRBJ2-7	CSVESRDRGYEQYF